Following are 9 T cell receptor beta chains from one sample sequenced in a study of OX40 agonist ivuxolimab in advanced cancers. The data were produced by immunoSEQ multiplex PCR, yet TCRdb's version contains in-frame clones alone and is incomplete. The data contain 100,000 to 150,000 clones, roughly 92% of them singletons. This specimen consisted of CD4+ or CD8+ T cells sorted from blood, obtained in a trial of the OX40 agonist ivuxolimab. The source of these receptors is an adult with an advanced solid tumor such as melanoma, head and neck, liver or kidney cancer.

The V and J genes are TRBV6-6 and TRBJ1-5; 8 positions agree with TRBD1. V lost 4 bases to trimming and J lost 4 bases; unmatched junction nucleotides: 6. The CDR3 sequence is 15 residues long. Germline CDR1 MNHNY, CDR2 SVGAGI (reference sequence). This CDR3 is CASSSIDRGNQPQHF. The CDR3 DNA sequence: TGTGCCAGCAGTTCCATAGACAGGGGAAATCAGCCCCAGCATTTT.

This rearrangement joins TRBV7-2 to TRBJ2-1; possibly TRBD2 for D (6 bases). The ends were cut back, 4 bases at V and 0 bases at J, with 10 bases in the middle. The CDR3 sequence is 15 residues long. Germline-derived CDR1 and CDR2 are SGHTA and FQGNSA. The CDR3 here is CASSSGLRSYNEQFF. As DNA, the CDR3 is TGTGCCAGCAGCTCGGGACTTCGCTCCTACAATGAGCAGTTCTTC.

This clone was seen once. The chain uses TRBV7-9 and TRBJ2-1; D is possibly TRBD1 (5 bases). Trimming stripped 3 bases from V and 10 bases from J, with 16 bases between. Germline CDR1 SEHNR, CDR2 FQNEAQ (reference sequence). This CDR3 has 14 residues. The CDR3 reads CASSLGQPVLEQFF. The CDR3 bases are TGTGCCAGCAGCTTGGGGCAGCCAGTATTAGAGCAGTTCTTC.

The genes are TRBV28 and TRBJ2-7; D is unclear. Germline CDR1 and CDR2: MDHEN and SYDVKM. The CDR3 extends over 13 amino acids. V lost 1 base and J lost 9, with 13 bases in between. Here the CDR3 DNA reads TGTGCCAGCAGTTTATTCGACAAGACGCTGCAGTACTTC. Amino acid sequence: CASSLFDKTLQYF.

The chain carries TRBV28 and TRBJ2-7; 7 bases align to TRBD1. Unmatched junction bases numbered 5, after V lost 4 bases and J lost 2 bases. Germline V gene sequence: CDR1 MDHEN, CDR2 SYDVKM. The CDR3 loop spans 14 amino acids. The CDR3 region has the DNA TGTGCCAGCAGTTCCCGACAGGGAACCTACGAGCAGTACTTC. This sequence encodes CASSSRQGTYEQYF.

V and J are TRBV28 and TRBJ1-1; weak D call: TRBD1 (5 bases). The CDR3 spans 14 residues. The germline CDR1 and CDR2 sequences are MDHEN and SYDVKM. Trimming pared 2 bases from V and 8 bases from J, leaving 15 bases between. CDR3 region: CASSLRNAGNEAFF. CDR3 nucleotides: TGTGCCAGCAGTTTACGAAACGCAGGGAACGAAGCTTTCTTT.

The rearrangement uses TRBV9 and TRBJ1-1, with D possibly TRBD1 on 6 matching bases. The V end lost 0 bases, the J end lost 5 bases, and 17 bases lay between the germline ends. The CDR3 spans 16 residues. CDR1 and CDR2 from the germline V gene are SGDLS and YYNGEE. DNA for the CDR3: TGTGCCAGCAGCGTAGCTTCCACGGGGGGCTTGACTGAAGCTTTCTTT. Residues: CASSVASTGGLTEAFF.

The chain has TRBV2 and TRBJ1-5, with 8 positions matching TRBD1. Germline CDR1 is SNHLY and CDR2 is FYNNEI. V shed 7 bases and J 12 bases; nucleotides not matched to a gene: 17. The CDR3 spans 15 residues. The CDR3 reads CASNFRGQGNEVQHF. CDR3 sequence (DNA): TGTGCCAGCAACTTTCGAGGACAGGGAAACGAGGTCCAGCATTTT.

The chain combines TRBV14 with TRBJ1-2; possibly TRBD1 for D (5 bases). The V gene's germline CDR1 is SGHDN and CDR2 FVKESK. The CDR3 consists of 14 residues. Trimming left V 4 bases short and J 2 bases short, with 11 bases between. CDR3 sequence: CASSPYRQNYGYTF. The CDR3, as DNA: TGTGCCAGCAGCCCCTACAGACAGAACTATGGCTACACCTTC.